This TCR beta chain was sequenced during a study of blood T cell repertoires in COVID-19 (dated by TCRdb to about 2020). Context from the whole study: Samples covering the acute and convalescent phases of COVID-19 were provided by collaborators in the United States, Italy and Spain. The prospective study material was composed of cDNA or gDNA derived from T cells, B-cell-depleted T cells, or PBMCs. The dataset comprised deeply sampled blood TCRbeta repertoires from subjects exposed to, actively infected with, or recovered from COVID-19. The repertoires were released in a freely available public database meant as a resource for research on the immune response to SARS-CoV-2. The samples were drawn from two sources: the first 160 participants of the ongoing ImmuneRACE study, and 950 to 1,500 subjects contributed by 6 global collaborators. Sample metadata almost always included a de-identified subject ID, COVID-19 status, age in years and sex. Where available, HLA class I and class II types were obtained from metadata supplied by the sample provider rather than from assay-based typing.

This clone was picked up one time. The antigen this receptor binds is unknown. The record has no base qualities; no much larger clone is one base away. Study-wide findings and limitations: Clinical and demographic metadata were provided uncurated, with the amount varying by source and participant.

The CDR3, from cysteine to phenylalanine, totals 16 residues. CDR3 DNA only is kept here, 48 bases in frame from base 1. For CDR1 and CDR2, the germline V gene lists SGHRS and YFSETQ. V lost 0 bases and J lost 3 bases; the stretch between them is 15 bases long. TCRbeta CDR3 regions were amplified from genomic DNA using the immunoSEQ Assay, a bias-controlled multiplex PCR. Under the source paper's analysis protocol: The number of nucleated cells in each sample was estimated by amplification of reference gene primers within the assay. To quantify the absolute abundance of each unique TCRbeta CDR3 rearrangement, sequence reads were collapsed and filtered. For each sample, productive Simpson clonality was calculated by taking the square root of Simpson's diversity index across productive rearrangements. The table was pulled from immuneACCESS by TCRdb, which kept in-frame rearrangements only. Such tables lose some clones; where checked, under half of the loss comes from unresolved V genes, and the rest has no known cause. That table is the source of V, J and clone size, and D and trimming were worked out from the DNA. In this sample the table shows under 250,000 clones, 65% to 85% of which occur a single time. The ten largest clones add up to 25% to 35% of the sample.

The collaborating institutions used their own protocols to collect whole blood in K2EDTA tubes. For TCRbeta analysis, collaborator samples were shipped as frozen whole blood, as isolated PBMCs, or as DNA extracted from either sample type. Sequencing was done on a sample of peripheral blood. The clonotype originates from a man aged 40-49 years with acute or convalescent COVID-19. The rearranged segments are TRBV5-1 and TRBJ1-1; a weak D assignment points to TRBD1 (5 bases agree). The CDR3 reads as follows: CASSLGSGRGDTEAFF. The nucleotide sequence is TGCGCCAGCAGCTTGGGTTCCGGGCGGGGGGACACTGAAGCTTTCTTT.